The clone carrying this TCR beta chain was observed at least ten times. The data belong to a study of low-dose radiotherapy and immunotherapy resistance in tumors. Time point described: before trial treatment. The CDR3 sequence is 19 residues long. Germline V gene lookup returns CDR1 SGHTA and CDR2 FQGNSA. Unmatched junction bases numbered 11, after V lost 4 bases and J lost 4 bases. TRAV- and TRBV-specific primers were used for first-strand cDNA, which covered alpha and beta chains. Amplification of TCRs used a constant-region primer and V-primer adapter for about 19 PCR cycles. MiXCR, run by TCRdb on the reads, gives a single entry per CDR3 protein. The profile shows 85,000 to 100,000 distinct CDR3 sequences, roughly a tenth of them singletons.

The gene calls are TRBV7-2 and TRBJ2-6; the match to TRBD1 covers 12 bases. Specimen: PBMCs, collected before treatment. The TCR comes from a male donor with prostate cancer. The CDR3, as DNA: TGTGCCAGCAGCTCCGGGACAGGGGGCCTCGTGTGGGGGGCCAACGTCCTGACTTTC. Protein product: CASSSGTGGLVWGANVLTF.